The rows below give T cell receptor beta chains drawn from one sample of a study of identical twins. TCRdb called the 5' RACE reads again in MiXCR, with one record for every CDR3 protein. The sample has roughly 1,500,000 distinct CDR3 sequences, about 32% seen once. The specimen was cord blood. The receptors here all came from a newborn girl in good health. Both conserved end residues are part of each CDR3. Fields, in order: clone size, D gene, V gene, J gene, CDR3 protein, CDR3 DNA. The D gene is left open where the match is weak. Only some rows state a clone size, as once, few, many or a class for expanded clones.

abundance: few; d_gene: .; v_gene: TRBV7-9; j_gene: TRBJ2-1; CDR3aa: CASSLRQRGNEQFF; CDR3nt: TGTGCCAGCAGCTTGCGACAGAGAGGTAATGAGCAGTTCTTC
abundance: few; d_gene: TRBD1; v_gene: TRBV27; j_gene: TRBJ2-3; CDR3aa: CASSLGDSTDTRYF; CDR3nt: TGTGCCAGCAGTTTGGGGGACAGCACAGATACGCGGTATTTT
abundance: .; d_gene: .; v_gene: TRBV2; j_gene: TRBJ2-7; CDR3aa: CASLPTNYEQYF; CDR3nt: TGTGCCAGCCTCCCAACAAACTACGAGCAGTACTTC
abundance: .; d_gene: .; v_gene: TRBV4-2; j_gene: TRBJ1-2; CDR3aa: CASSPRPQPHYGYTF; CDR3nt: TGTGCCAGCAGCCCGCGACCCCAGCCTCACTATGGCTACACCTTC
abundance: .; d_gene: .; v_gene: TRBV2; j_gene: TRBJ2-5; CDR3aa: CASRDLGYQETQYF; CDR3nt: TGTGCCAGCAGGGATCTCGGGTACCAAGAGACCCAGTACTTC
abundance: few; d_gene: .; v_gene: TRBV27; j_gene: TRBJ2-3; CDR3aa: CASSSWVGTDTQYF; CDR3nt: TGTGCCAGCAGTTCGTGGGTCGGCACAGATACGCAGTATTTT
abundance: few; d_gene: .; v_gene: TRBV20-1; j_gene: TRBJ1-2; CDR3aa: CSARDPHNYGYTF; CDR3nt: TGCAGTGCTAGAGATCCGCATAACTATGGCTACACCTTC
abundance: .; d_gene: .; v_gene: TRBV6-5; j_gene: TRBJ1-6; CDR3aa: CASKKGKNSPPHF; CDR3nt: TGTGCCAGCAAAAAAGGGAAGAATTCACCCCCCCACTTT
abundance: .; d_gene: TRBD2; v_gene: TRBV29-1; j_gene: TRBJ2-3; CDR3aa: CSVSGTSADTQYF; CDR3nt: TGCAGCGTCTCCGGGACTAGCGCAGATACGCAGTATTTT
abundance: .; d_gene: TRBD2; v_gene: TRBV9; j_gene: TRBJ2-1; CDR3aa: CASTLGGSSYNEQFF; CDR3nt: TGTGCCAGCACCTTAGGCGGGAGTTCCTACAATGAGCAGTTCTTC
abundance: few; d_gene: TRBD2; v_gene: TRBV7-2; j_gene: TRBJ2-3; CDR3aa: CASSSAGGYSTDTQYF; CDR3nt: TGTGCCAGCAGCTCAGCGGGGGGCTATAGCACAGATACGCAGTATTTT
abundance: .; d_gene: .; v_gene: TRBV20-1; j_gene: TRBJ2-1; CDR3aa: CSARDRVALNEQFF; CDR3nt: TGCAGTGCTAGAGATCGTGTAGCTCTCAATGAGCAGTTCTTC
abundance: few; d_gene: .; v_gene: TRBV6-1; j_gene: TRBJ1-2; CDR3aa: CASSEIFGQGYGYTF; CDR3nt: TGTGCCAGCAGTGAAATTTTCGGCCAGGGCTATGGCTACACCTTC
abundance: many; d_gene: TRBD2; v_gene: TRBV12-3/TRBV12-4; j_gene: TRBJ2-1; CDR3aa: CASTSTGGYNEQFF; CDR3nt: TGTGCCAGCACCTCGACGGGAGGGTACAATGAGCAGTTCTTC
abundance: few; d_gene: TRBD2; v_gene: TRBV20-1; j_gene: TRBJ2-3; CDR3aa: CSARRPSGRADTQYF; CDR3nt: TGCAGTGCGCGCCGTCCTAGCGGGAGGGCAGATACGCAGTATTTT
abundance: .; d_gene: TRBD2; v_gene: TRBV2; j_gene: TRBJ2-1; CDR3aa: CASREPGLAGGEQFF; CDR3nt: TGTGCCAGCAGGGAACCGGGACTAGCGGGGGGTGAGCAGTTCTTC
abundance: few; d_gene: TRBD1; v_gene: TRBV20-1; j_gene: TRBJ1-2; CDR3aa: CSATSGQDYGYTF; CDR3nt: TGCAGTGCTACCTCGGGACAGGACTATGGCTACACCTTC
abundance: .; d_gene: TRBD2; v_gene: TRBV7-2; j_gene: TRBJ2-7; CDR3aa: CASSLYPSGGFYEQYF; CDR3nt: TGTGCCAGCAGCTTATACCCTAGCGGGGGGTTCTACGAGCAGTACTTC
abundance: few; d_gene: .; v_gene: TRBV4-1; j_gene: TRBJ1-2; CDR3aa: CASSQASLGVDGYTF; CDR3nt: TGCGCCAGCAGCCAAGCCTCCCTGGGAGTGGATGGCTACACCTTC
abundance: few; d_gene: TRBD2; v_gene: TRBV20-1; j_gene: TRBJ2-1; CDR3aa: CSASLAGGAYNEQFF; CDR3nt: TGCAGTGCTAGCCTAGCGGGGGGCGCGTACAATGAGCAGTTCTTC
abundance: many; d_gene: TRBD1; v_gene: TRBV10-3; j_gene: TRBJ1-2; CDR3aa: CAISVRDRAPGVSNYGYTF; CDR3nt: TGTGCCATCAGTGTTCGGGACAGGGCGCCAGGTGTTTCTAACTATGGCTACACCTTC
abundance: few; d_gene: .; v_gene: TRBV2; j_gene: TRBJ2-1; CDR3aa: CASSEAFQETQFF; CDR3nt: TGTGCCAGCAGTGAAGCCTTCCAAGAGACCCAGTTCTTC
abundance: .; d_gene: .; v_gene: TRBV5-1; j_gene: TRBJ2-7; CDR3aa: CASSLEGLGYEQYF; CDR3nt: TGCGCCAGCAGCTTGGAGGGGCTCGGCTACGAGCAGTACTTC
abundance: few; d_gene: .; v_gene: TRBV5-1; j_gene: TRBJ2-7; CDR3aa: CASSLGTTLTPNEQYF; CDR3nt: TGCGCCAGCAGCTTGGGAACGACTCTTACTCCGAACGAGCAGTACTTC
abundance: .; d_gene: .; v_gene: TRBV5-1; j_gene: TRBJ2-7; CDR3aa: CASSLGGKLVKEQYF; CDR3nt: TGCGCCAGCAGCTTGGGGGGGAAGCTGGTTAAGGAGCAGTACTTC
abundance: .; d_gene: .; v_gene: TRBV5-1; j_gene: TRBJ2-3; CDR3aa: CASSFRESKTDTQYF; CDR3nt: TGCGCCAGCAGCTTCCGGGAAAGTAAAACAGATACGCAGTATTTT
abundance: .; d_gene: TRBD2; v_gene: TRBV7-2; j_gene: TRBJ2-7; CDR3aa: CASRLAGAYNEQYF; CDR3nt: TGTGCCAGCAGACTAGCGGGAGCCTACAATGAGCAGTACTTC
abundance: few; d_gene: .; v_gene: TRBV7-9; j_gene: TRBJ2-3; CDR3aa: CASILAESTDTQYF; CDR3nt: TGTGCCAGCATCTTAGCGGAGAGCACAGATACGCAGTATTTT
abundance: few; d_gene: TRBD2; v_gene: TRBV20-1; j_gene: TRBJ2-7; CDR3aa: CSAMIAGGNEQYF; CDR3nt: TGCAGTGCTATGATAGCGGGAGGGAACGAGCAGTACTTC
abundance: few; d_gene: .; v_gene: TRBV28; j_gene: TRBJ2-7; CDR3aa: CASITTGREYEQYF; CDR3nt: TGTGCCAGCATAACTACGGGGCGGGAATACGAGCAGTACTTC
abundance: few; d_gene: TRBD2; v_gene: TRBV2; j_gene: TRBJ2-4; CDR3aa: CASSEPGGWDIQYF; CDR3nt: TGTGCCAGCAGTGAACCGGGGGGGTGGGACATTCAGTACTTC
abundance: .; d_gene: TRBD2; v_gene: TRBV6-5; j_gene: TRBJ2-1; CDR3aa: CASRKTLAGAYEQFF; CDR3nt: TGTGCCAGCAGAAAAACACTAGCGGGAGCTTACGAGCAGTTCTTC
abundance: few; d_gene: .; v_gene: TRBV11-2; j_gene: TRBJ2-5; CDR3aa: CASSPEGGIYNEQYF; CDR3nt: TGTGCCAGCAGCCCGGAGGGCGGGATTTACAATGAGCAGTACTTC
abundance: .; d_gene: .; v_gene: TRBV24-1; j_gene: TRBJ2-3; CDR3aa: CATSDLLGTQYF; CDR3nt: TGTGCCACCAGTGATTTACTAGGTACGCAGTATTTT
abundance: .; d_gene: .; v_gene: TRBV12-3/TRBV12-4; j_gene: TRBJ1-5; CDR3aa: CASSGDYSNQPQHF; CDR3nt: TGTGCCAGCAGCGGCGATTATAGCAATCAGCCCCAGCATTTT
abundance: .; d_gene: .; v_gene: TRBV29-1; j_gene: TRBJ2-1; CDR3aa: CSVVPSSYNEQFF; CDR3nt: TGCAGCGTTGTTCCCAGCTCCTACAATGAGCAGTTCTTC
abundance: few; d_gene: .; v_gene: TRBV18; j_gene: TRBJ2-1; CDR3aa: CASSSGGTLTGHEQFF; CDR3nt: TGTGCCAGCTCATCTGGCGGGACCCTAACAGGTCATGAGCAGTTCTTC
abundance: once; d_gene: .; v_gene: TRBV20-1; j_gene: TRBJ2-7; CDR3aa: CSATGASSFYEQYF; CDR3nt: TGCAGTGCTACTGGGGCTAGCTCCTTCTACGAGCAGTACTTC
abundance: .; d_gene: .; v_gene: TRBV9; j_gene: TRBJ2-5; CDR3aa: CASSSSMEQYF; CDR3nt: TGTGCCAGCAGCTCGTCTATGGAGCAGTACTTC
abundance: many; d_gene: .; v_gene: TRBV12-3/TRBV12-4; j_gene: TRBJ1-2; CDR3aa: CASSLIGDSGYTF; CDR3nt: TGTGCCAGCAGTTTGATTGGGGATTCTGGCTACACCTTC
abundance: few; d_gene: .; v_gene: TRBV5-1; j_gene: TRBJ2-3; CDR3aa: CASSWDLNTQYF; CDR3nt: TGCGCCAGCAGCTGGGACCTCAATACGCAGTATTTT
abundance: .; d_gene: TRBD2; v_gene: TRBV5-5; j_gene: TRBJ2-1; CDR3aa: CASSFWVGLAGINEQFF; CDR3nt: TGTGCCAGCAGCTTTTGGGTGGGACTAGCGGGGATCAATGAGCAGTTCTTC
abundance: few; d_gene: .; v_gene: TRBV9; j_gene: TRBJ2-7; CDR3aa: CASSVDSGEYEQYF; CDR3nt: TGTGCCAGCAGCGTAGACTCGGGGGAGTACGAGCAGTACTTC
abundance: many; d_gene: .; v_gene: TRBV20-1; j_gene: TRBJ2-1; CDR3aa: CSASGGTFYNEQFF; CDR3nt: TGCAGTGCTAGTGGGGGGACTTTTTACAATGAGCAGTTCTTC
abundance: few; d_gene: .; v_gene: TRBV7-8; j_gene: TRBJ2-1; CDR3aa: CASSVDGYNEQFF; CDR3nt: TGTGCCAGCAGCGTTGACGGATACAATGAGCAGTTCTTC
abundance: many; d_gene: .; v_gene: TRBV5-1; j_gene: TRBJ2-7; CDR3aa: CASSLEVLVGVGGSYEQYF; CDR3nt: TGCGCCAGCAGCTTGGAAGTCCTAGTCGGGGTTGGTGGATCCTACGAGCAGTACTTC